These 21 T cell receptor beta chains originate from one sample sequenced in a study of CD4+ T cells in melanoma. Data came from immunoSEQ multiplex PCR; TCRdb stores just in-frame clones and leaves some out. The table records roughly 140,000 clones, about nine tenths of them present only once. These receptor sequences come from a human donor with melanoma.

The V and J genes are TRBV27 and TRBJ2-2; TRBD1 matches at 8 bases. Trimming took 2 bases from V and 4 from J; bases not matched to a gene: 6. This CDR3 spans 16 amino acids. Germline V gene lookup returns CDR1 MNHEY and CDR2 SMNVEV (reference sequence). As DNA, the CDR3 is TGTGCCAGCAGTTTAAGGCAGGGGGCGTTCACCGGGGAGCTGTTTTTT. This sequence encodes CASSLRQGAFTGELFF.

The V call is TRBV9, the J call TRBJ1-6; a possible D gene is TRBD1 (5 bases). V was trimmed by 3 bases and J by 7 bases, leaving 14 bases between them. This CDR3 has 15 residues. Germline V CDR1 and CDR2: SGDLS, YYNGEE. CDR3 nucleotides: TGTGCCAGCAGCGACAGGAAGACTATAAATTCACCCCTCCACTTT. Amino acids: CASSDRKTINSPLHF.

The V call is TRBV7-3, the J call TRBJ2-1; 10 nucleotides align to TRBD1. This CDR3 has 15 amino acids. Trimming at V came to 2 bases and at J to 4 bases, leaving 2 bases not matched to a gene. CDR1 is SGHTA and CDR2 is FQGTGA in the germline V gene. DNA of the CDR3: TGTGCCAGCAGCTTAGACAGGGGGCGGTACAATGAGCAGTTCTTC. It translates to CASSLDRGRYNEQFF.

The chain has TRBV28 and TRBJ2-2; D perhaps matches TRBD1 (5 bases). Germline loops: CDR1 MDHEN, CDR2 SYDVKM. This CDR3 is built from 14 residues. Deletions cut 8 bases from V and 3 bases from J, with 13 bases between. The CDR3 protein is CASGSTGDTGELFF. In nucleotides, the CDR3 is TGTGCCAGCGGTTCTACAGGTGACACCGGGGAGCTGTTTTTT.

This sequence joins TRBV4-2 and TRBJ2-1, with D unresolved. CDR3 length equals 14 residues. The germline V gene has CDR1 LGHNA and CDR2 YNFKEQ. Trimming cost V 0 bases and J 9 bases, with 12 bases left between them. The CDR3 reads CASSQDRRSGEQFF. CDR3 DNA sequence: TGTGCCAGCAGCCAAGATCGAAGGTCCGGTGAGCAGTTCTTC.

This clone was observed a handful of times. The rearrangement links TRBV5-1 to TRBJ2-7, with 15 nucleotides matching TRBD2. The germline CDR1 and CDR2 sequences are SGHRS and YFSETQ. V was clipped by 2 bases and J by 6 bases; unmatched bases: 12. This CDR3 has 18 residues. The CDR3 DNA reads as TGCGCCAGCAGCTTCCTCGGACTAGCGGGGGGGCTTTATCCCGAGCAGTACTTC. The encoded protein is CASSFLGLAGGLYPEQYF.

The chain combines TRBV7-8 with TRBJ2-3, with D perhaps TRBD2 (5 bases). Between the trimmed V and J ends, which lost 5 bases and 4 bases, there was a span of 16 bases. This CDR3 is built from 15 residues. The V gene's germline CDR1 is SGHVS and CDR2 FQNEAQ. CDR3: CASSPGGYVADTQYF. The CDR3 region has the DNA TGTGCCAGCAGCCCTGGCGGGTATGTGGCAGATACGCAGTATTTT.

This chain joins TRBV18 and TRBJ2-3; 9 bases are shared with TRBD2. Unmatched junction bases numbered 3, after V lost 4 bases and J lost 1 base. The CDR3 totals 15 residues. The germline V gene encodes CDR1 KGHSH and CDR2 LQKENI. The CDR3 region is CASSLQRGGTDTQYF. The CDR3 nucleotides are TGTGCCAGCTCACTACAGCGGGGGGGCACAGATACGCAGTATTTT.

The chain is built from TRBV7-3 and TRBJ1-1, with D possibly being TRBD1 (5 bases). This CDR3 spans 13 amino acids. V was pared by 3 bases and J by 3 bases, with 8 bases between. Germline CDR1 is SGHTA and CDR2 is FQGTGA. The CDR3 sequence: CASSFSRDTEAFF. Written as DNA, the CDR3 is TGTGCCAGCAGCTTCTCCAGGGACACTGAAGCTTTCTTT.

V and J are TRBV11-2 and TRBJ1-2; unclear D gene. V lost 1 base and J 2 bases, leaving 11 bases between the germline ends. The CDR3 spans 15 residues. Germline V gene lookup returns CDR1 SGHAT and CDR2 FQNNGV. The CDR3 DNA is TGTGCCAGCAGCTTAGCCCCCGTTTCAAACTATGGCTACACCTTC. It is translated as CASSLAPVSNYGYTF.

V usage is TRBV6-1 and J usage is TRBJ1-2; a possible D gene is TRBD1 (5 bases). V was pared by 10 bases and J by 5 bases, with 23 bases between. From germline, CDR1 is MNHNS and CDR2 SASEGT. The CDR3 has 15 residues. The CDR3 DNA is TGTGCCACCAACGGGATGTCGGCCGGGACGTATGGCTACACCTTC. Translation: CATNGMSAGTYGYTF.

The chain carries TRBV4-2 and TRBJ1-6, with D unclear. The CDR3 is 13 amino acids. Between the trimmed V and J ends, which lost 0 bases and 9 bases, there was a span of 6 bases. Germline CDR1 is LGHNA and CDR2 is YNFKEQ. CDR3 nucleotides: TGTGCCAGCAGCCAAGAGAGCTTTTCACCCCTCCACTTT. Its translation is CASSQESFSPLHF.

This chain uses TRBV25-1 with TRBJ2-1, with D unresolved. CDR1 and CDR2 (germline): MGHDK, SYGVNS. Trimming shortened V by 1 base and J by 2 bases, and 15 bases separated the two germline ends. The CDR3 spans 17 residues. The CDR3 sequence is CASSECRIRLTYNEQFF. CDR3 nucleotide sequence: TGTGCCAGCAGTGAATGTAGGATTAGACTCACCTACAATGAGCAGTTCTTC. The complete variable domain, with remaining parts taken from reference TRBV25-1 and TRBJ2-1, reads EADIYQTPRYLVIGTGKKITLECSQTMGHDKMYWYQQDPGMELHLIHYSYGVNSTEKGDLSSESTVSRIRTEHFPLTLESARPSHTSQYLCASSECRIRLTYNEQFFGPGTRLTVL.

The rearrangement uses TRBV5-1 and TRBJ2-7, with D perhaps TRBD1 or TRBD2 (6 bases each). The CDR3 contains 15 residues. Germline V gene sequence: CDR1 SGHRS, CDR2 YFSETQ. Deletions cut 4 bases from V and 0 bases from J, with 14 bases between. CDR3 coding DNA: TGCGCCAGCAGCCCCGACGGGGGCGCCTCCTACGAGCAGTACTTC. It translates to CASSPDGGASYEQYF. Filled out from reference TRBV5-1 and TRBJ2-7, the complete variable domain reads KAGVTQTPRYLIKTRGQQVTLSCSPISGHRSVSWYQQTPGQGLQFLFEYFSETQRNKGNFPGRFSGRQFSNSRSEMNVSTLELGDSALYLCASSPDGGASYEQYFGPGTRLTVT.

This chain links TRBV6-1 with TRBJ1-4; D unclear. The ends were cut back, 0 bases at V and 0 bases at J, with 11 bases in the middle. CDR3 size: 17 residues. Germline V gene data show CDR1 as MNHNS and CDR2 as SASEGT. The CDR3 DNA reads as TGTGCCAGCAGTGAAGCACGAATGACACCAACTAATGAAAAACTGTTTTTT. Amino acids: CASSEARMTPTNEKLFF.

CDR3 in amino acids: CASSLGGGWSYNEQFF. CDR3 nucleotides: TGTGCCAGCAGCCTGGGCGGGGGCTGGTCCTACAATGAGCAGTTCTTC. This rearrangement joins TRBV11-2 to TRBJ2-1; D might be TRBD2 (7 bases). CDR1 and CDR2 (germline): SGHAT, FQNNGV. The CDR3 spans 16 residues. V dropped 5 bases and J dropped 1 base, with 15 bases sitting between them.

CDR3 sequence (DNA): TGTGCCAGCAGTTCCGGGACAGGGGGCTACGAGCAGTACTTC. The encoded protein is CASSSGTGGYEQYF. V is TRBV27 and J is TRBJ2-7, with TRBD1 identical over 11 bases. The V and J ends lost 4 bases and 3 bases, in that order; junction bases with no gene match: 2. The CDR3 totals 14 residues. CDR1 MNHEY and CDR2 SMNVEV come from the germline V gene (reference sequence).

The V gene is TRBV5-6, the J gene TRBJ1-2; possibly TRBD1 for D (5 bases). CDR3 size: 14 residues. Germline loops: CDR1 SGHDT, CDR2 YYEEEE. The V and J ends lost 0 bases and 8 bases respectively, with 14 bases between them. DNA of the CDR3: TGTGCCAGCAGCTTGGTTCAGGGTACGGGCGGCTACACCTTC. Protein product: CASSLVQGTGGYTF.

The CDR3: CASSFGNSPLHF. Here the CDR3 DNA reads TGTGCCAGTAGTTTCGGGAATTCACCCCTCCACTTT. The J gene is TRBJ1-6, the V gene TRBV19; unclear D gene. This CDR3 region has 12 residues. CDR1 is LNHDA and CDR2 is SQIVND in the germline V gene (reference sequence). V was cut by 5 bases and J by 7 bases, with 6 bases left in between.

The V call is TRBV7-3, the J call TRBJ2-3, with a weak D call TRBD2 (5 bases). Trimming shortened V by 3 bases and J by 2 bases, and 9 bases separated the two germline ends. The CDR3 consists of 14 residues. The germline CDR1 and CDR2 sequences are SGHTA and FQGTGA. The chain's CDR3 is CASSLGSLTDTQYF. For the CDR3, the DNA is TGTGCCAGCAGCTTGGGGAGCCTCACAGATACGCAGTATTTT.

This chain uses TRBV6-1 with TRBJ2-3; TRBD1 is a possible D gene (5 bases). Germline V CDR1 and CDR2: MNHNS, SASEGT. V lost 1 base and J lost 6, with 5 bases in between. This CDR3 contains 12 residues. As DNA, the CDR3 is TGTGCCAGCAGTGAAGACAGGGATACGCAGTATTTT. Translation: CASSEDRDTQYF.